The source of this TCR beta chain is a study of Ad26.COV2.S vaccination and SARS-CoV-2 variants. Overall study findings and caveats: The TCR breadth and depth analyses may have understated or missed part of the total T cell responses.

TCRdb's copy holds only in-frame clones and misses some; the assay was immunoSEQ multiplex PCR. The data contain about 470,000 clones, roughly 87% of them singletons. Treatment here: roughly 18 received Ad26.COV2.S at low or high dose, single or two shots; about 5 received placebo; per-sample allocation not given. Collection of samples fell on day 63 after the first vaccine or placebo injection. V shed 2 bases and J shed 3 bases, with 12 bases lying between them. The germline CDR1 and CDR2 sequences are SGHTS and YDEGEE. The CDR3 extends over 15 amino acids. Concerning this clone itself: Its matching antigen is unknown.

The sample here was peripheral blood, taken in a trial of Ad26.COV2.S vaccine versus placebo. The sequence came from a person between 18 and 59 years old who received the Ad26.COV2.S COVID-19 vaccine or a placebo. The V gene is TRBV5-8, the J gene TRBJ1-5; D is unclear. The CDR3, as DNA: TGTGCCAGCAGCTTAGGGCAGGCTTACAATCAGCCCCAGCATTTT. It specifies CASSLGQAYNQPQHF.